The entry that follows covers one T cell receptor beta chain sequence. What antigen it recognizes has not been identified. No qualities accompany the bases; no much larger clone lies one base away. This sample is part of a study of blood T cell repertoires in COVID-19 (dated by TCRdb to 2018 to 2021). Turning to the overall study: Samples from collaborators originated in the United States, Italy and Spain and spanned both the acute and convalescent phases of COVID-19. A freely available public database, intended as a resource for researchers studying the immune response to SARS-CoV-2, is where the repertoires were released. Subjects who had been exposed to COVID-19, were actively infected with it, or had recovered from it provided the deeply sampled blood TCRbeta repertoires that made up the dataset. The prospective study material was composed of cDNA or gDNA derived from T cells, B-cell-depleted T cells, or PBMCs. The sample metadata nearly always contained a de-identified subject ID, COVID-19 status, age in years and sex. Where available, HLA class I and class II types were taken from metadata supplied by the sample provider and were not determined by assay-based typing. The samples were drawn from the first 160 participants of the ongoing ImmuneRACE study and from under 1,500 subjects provided by 6 global collaborators.

Measured from the cysteine to the phenylalanine, the CDR3 is 14 residues long. Here the CDR3 DNA is all that survives: 42 bases in frame from base 1. The trim is 8 bases for V and 4 bases for J, with a gap of 18 bases between the germline ends. In the germline V gene, CDR1 corresponds to SGHDN and CDR2 to FVKESK. Results the study describes overall, beyond this receptor: The quantity of clinical and demographic metadata differed by source and by participant and was supplied without curation.

TCRbeta CDR3 regions were amplified from genomic DNA using the immunoSEQ Assay, a bias-controlled multiplex PCR. Per the authors' processing: Nucleated cell counts per sample were estimated from amplification of reference gene primers within the assay. Sequence reads were collapsed and filtered to measure the absolute abundance of every unique TCRbeta CDR3 rearrangement. Productive Simpson clonality was computed per sample as the square root of Simpson's diversity index over productive rearrangements. As stored in TCRdb, this immuneACCESS dataset retains in-frame rearrangements with V and J assigned. A fraction of the clones does not appear; measured against another copy, unresolved V genes explain less than half of the discrepancy, and the remainder lacks a known reason. The V and J calls and clone size are taken from that table; D and trimming were inferred from the DNA. This sample gives fewer than 250,000 clones in total; almost 85% of them show up just once. The leading ten clones occupy 10% to 15% of the sample.

The collaborating institutions used their own protocols to collect whole blood in K2EDTA tubes. For TCRbeta analysis, collaborator samples were shipped as frozen whole blood, as isolated PBMCs, or as DNA extracted from either sample type. The sequenced sample consisted of peripheral blood. This clonotype was obtained from a woman aged 40 to 50 with acute or convalescent COVID-19. The sequence is built from TRBV14 and TRBJ2-7, with a tentative D gene TRBD2 over 6 matching bases. The CDR3 sequence is CASSAGGARYEQYF. The nucleotide sequence is given as TGTGCCAGCTCGGCCGGAGGGGCAAGGTACGAGCAGTACTTC.